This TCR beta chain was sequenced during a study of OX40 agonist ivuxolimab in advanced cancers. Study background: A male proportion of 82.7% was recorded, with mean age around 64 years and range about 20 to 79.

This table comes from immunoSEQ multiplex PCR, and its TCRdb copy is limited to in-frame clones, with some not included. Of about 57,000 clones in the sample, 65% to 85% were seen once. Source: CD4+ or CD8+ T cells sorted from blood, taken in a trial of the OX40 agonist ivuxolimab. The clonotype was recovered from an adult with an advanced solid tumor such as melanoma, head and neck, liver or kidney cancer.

The CDR3 DNA sequence: TGCGCCAGCAGCACCACGGGGGAGGGGACCTACGAGCAGTACTTC. Encoded protein: CASSTTGEGTYEQYF. The rearrangement joins TRBV5-1 to TRBJ2-7, with TRBD2 identical over 7 bases. Germline V gene sequence: CDR1 SGHRS, CDR2 YFSETQ. V gave up 4 bases and J gave up 2 bases; unmatched junction bases: 9. This CDR3 has 15 residues.